The next 24 T cell receptor beta chains were all read from a single sample in a study of T cell changes during pregnancy in multiple sclerosis. The repertoire was sequenced with immunoSEQ multiplex PCR; TCRdb's copy has only in-frame clones and lacks some. The data show around 62,000 clones, 90% seen once. Sequenced here: peripheral blood, sampled in the second trimester of pregnancy. These receptors all stem from a female donor in good health, enrolled as a control in a pregnancy study.

This clone was counted a single time. The genes are TRBV5-1 and TRBJ2-1; TRBD1 might be the D (7 bases). Germline lookup yields CDR1 SGHRS and CDR2 YFSETQ. The V end lost 1 base, the J end lost 9 bases, and 20 bases lay between the germline ends. This CDR3 contains 16 residues. The CDR3 nucleotides read TGCGCCAGCAGCTTGAAGTCAGGGGGGCTTTCCGGTGAGCAGTTCTTC. Amino acid sequence: CASSLKSGGLSGEQFF.

The rearrangement links TRBV19 to TRBJ2-7, with D unresolved. The CDR3 has 14 residues. Trimming pared 4 bases from V and 2 bases from J, leaving 12 bases between. Germline CDR1 reads LNHDA; CDR2 reads SQIVND (reference sequence). CDR3 residues: CASSTLLPPYEQYF. The CDR3 bases are TGTGCCAGTAGTACCCTATTACCCCCCTACGAGCAGTACTTC.

This chain connects TRBV4-1 to TRBJ2-2; weak D call: TRBD1 (6 bases). The CDR3 loop spans 13 amino acids. The V gene's germline CDR1 is MGHRA and CDR2 YSYEKL. Trimming took off 3 bases at V and 7 bases at J, with 9 bases between the two ends. CDR3 region: CASSHRTDGELFF. CDR3 sequence (DNA): TGCGCCAGCAGCCACCGGACAGACGGGGAGCTGTTTTTT.

The V call is TRBV30, the J call TRBJ2-1; TRBD1 aligns across 10 bases. Germline V gene sequence: CDR1 GTSNPN, CDR2 SVGIG (reference sequence). The CDR3 extends over 14 amino acids. Losses at the gene ends were 0 bases for V and 9 bases for J; bases not matched to a gene: 5. The CDR3 DNA reads as TGTGCCTGGAGTGTACTGGGGACAGGGGTTGAGCAGTTCTTC. Its translation: CAWSVLGTGVEQFF.

The sample holds one count of this clone. CDR3 DNA sequence: TGTGCCAGCAGTCCTCCTCCTCCGTACGAGCAGTACTTC. This gives the protein CASSPPPPYEQYF. V is TRBV28 and J is TRBJ2-7; D is undetermined. The CDR3 is made up of 13 amino acids. Germline CDR1 MDHEN, CDR2 SYDVKM. Between the trimmed V and J ends, which lost 5 bases and 4 bases, there was a span of 12 bases.

This rearrangement joins TRBV7-6 to TRBJ2-3; TRBD2 aligns across 12 bases. J lost 0 bases, V lost 5 bases, and 6 bases had no gene match. Germline loops: CDR1 SGHVS, CDR2 FNYEAQ. The CDR3 consists of 17 residues. DNA for the CDR3: TGTGCCAGCAGCGCCAGACTAGCGGGGGCGAGCACAGATACGCAGTATTTT. Protein: CASSARLAGASTDTQYF.

V is TRBV5-1 and J is TRBJ1-1; 7 bases are a match to TRBD1. Losses at the gene ends were 2 bases for V and 2 bases for J; bases not matched to a gene: 3. This CDR3 region has 14 residues. Germline V gene sequence: CDR1 SGHRS, CDR2 YFSETQ. The CDR3: CASSLGTVNTEAFF. The CDR3 bases are TGCGCCAGCAGCTTAGGGACAGTTAACACTGAAGCTTTCTTT.

This chain joins TRBV4-1 and TRBJ2-7, with D perhaps TRBD2 (6 bases). The CDR3 loop spans 18 amino acids. The V gene lost 0 bases and the J gene lost 0 bases, with 18 bases spanning the gap. Per germline, CDR1 MGHRA and CDR2 YSYEKL. CDR3 nucleotides: TGCGCCAGCAGCCAAGAGCCTGTCGGGAGTTCTATCTCCTACGAGCAGTACTTC. Protein product: CASSQEPVGSSISYEQYF.

The gene calls are TRBV7-2 and TRBJ2-3; D ambiguous. There are 12 residues in the CDR3. V lost 5 bases and J 6 bases, leaving 9 bases between the germline ends. Looked up from germline, CDR1 is SGHTA and CDR2 is FQGNSA. The CDR3, as DNA: TGTGCCAGCAGCCCCGGGTTTGATACGCAGTATTTT. Encoded protein: CASSPGFDTQYF.

Points on this clone: Germline and junction disagree at one end, which may indicate a read error. V and J are TRBV11-2 and TRBJ1-3; D unclear. There are 15 residues in the CDR3. Germline values: CDR1 SGHAT, CDR2 FQNNGV. CDR3 protein: CASILRVATGNTIYF. The DNA for the CDR3 is TGTGCCAGCATCTTACGGGTGGCCACTGGAAACACCATATATTTT.

J is TRBJ2-1 and V is TRBV27; 10 bases are shared with TRBD1. CDR1 is MNHEY, CDR2 SMNVEV, per germline (reference sequence). The CDR3 consists of 13 residues. The J segment lost 12 bases and the V segment lost 3 bases, leaving 5 bases of the junction unmatched. This CDR3 reads CASSFVGQGRQFF. The CDR3 DNA sequence: TGTGCCAGCAGTTTTGTGGGACAGGGGCGGCAGTTCTTC.

This chain links TRBV27 with TRBJ1-1; D possibly corresponds to TRBD1 (6 bases). This CDR3 has 14 residues. CDR1 MNHEY and CDR2 SMNVEV come from the germline V gene (reference sequence). V lost 6 bases to trimming and J lost 3 bases, with 14 bases between them. The CDR3, as DNA: TGTGCCAGCAGAGGGCGCGCAGGGGACACTGAAGCTTTCTTT. This translates into CASRGRAGDTEAFF.

The chain uses TRBV6-5 and TRBJ1-1; a weak D match, TRBD1 (6 bases). This CDR3 contains 12 residues. Looked up from germline, CDR1 is MNHEY and CDR2 is SVGAGI. Between the trimmed V and J ends, which lost 6 bases and 5 bases, there was a span of 10 bases. The CDR3 sequence is CASSRDTTEAFF. The CDR3 nucleotides read TGTGCCAGCAGCCGGGACACGACTGAAGCTTTCTTT.

This chain uses TRBV4-1 with TRBJ2-3; D may be TRBD2 (5 bases). Trimming removed 7 bases from V and 8 bases from J, with 16 bases in between. In germline, CDR1 is MGHRA, CDR2 YSYEKL. This CDR3 is built from 13 residues. CDR3 DNA: TGCGCCAGCACAGCGGAGCCCCGTGGTACGCAGTATTTT. Amino acids: CASTAEPRGTQYF.

This CDR3 reads CASSLAGTGNNEQFF. Written as DNA, the CDR3 is TGTGCCAGCAGCTTGGCGGGGACAGGCAACAATGAGCAGTTCTTC. V and J are TRBV5-6 and TRBJ2-1, with 8 positions matching TRBD1. V lost 0 bases, J lost 5 bases, and 4 bases stayed unmatched. The germline gives CDR1 SGHDT, CDR2 YYEEEE. The CDR3 has 15 residues.

In its sample, this clone was seen once. This sequence joins TRBV5-1 and TRBJ2-2; 7 bases are a match to TRBD2. Trimming at V came to 5 bases and at J to 4 bases, leaving 5 bases not matched to a gene. This CDR3 contains 14 residues. CDR1 is SGHRS and CDR2 is YFSETQ in the germline V gene. CDR3 region: CASSSRGVTGELFF. CDR3 nucleotide sequence: TGCGCCAGCAGTAGTCGGGGGGTCACCGGGGAGCTGTTTTTT.

The chain uses TRBV5-1 and TRBJ2-1, with TRBD1 matching over 7 bases. Per germline, CDR1 SGHRS and CDR2 YFSETQ. The junction had 13 bases not matched to a gene; V was cut back by 4 bases and J by 9 bases. The CDR3 consists of 15 residues. The CDR3 sequence: CASSQTPQGVSEQFF. As DNA, the CDR3 is TGCGCCAGCAGCCAAACCCCTCAGGGGGTGAGTGAGCAGTTCTTC.

The rearrangement uses TRBV5-5 and TRBJ2-7; perhaps TRBD1 as D (6 bases). CDR1 and CDR2 (germline): SGHKS, YYEKEE (reference sequence). This CDR3 is 14 amino acids long. V was pared by 4 bases and J by 2 bases, with 13 bases between. The CDR3 protein is CASSPGSGAYEQYF. Written as DNA, the CDR3 is TGTGCCAGCAGCCCAGGGTCAGGGGCCTACGAGCAGTACTTC.

The chain links TRBV5-1 to TRBJ2-5, with D maybe TRBD2 (6 bases). With 3 bases removed from V and 0 bases from J, the gap between germline ends came to 9 bases. Germline assignment: CDR1 SGHRS and CDR2 YFSETQ. The CDR3 loop spans 14 amino acids. The DNA for the CDR3 is TGCGCCAGCAGCTGGGGACTGGACCAAGAGACCCAGTACTTC. Translated, it gives CASSWGLDQETQYF.

The chain carries TRBV7-8 and TRBJ2-2, with no clear D. This CDR3 comprises 12 residues. Germline V gives CDR1 SGHVS, CDR2 FQNEAQ. V shed 5 bases and J shed 6 bases, with 7 bases lying between them. CDR3 region: CASSETPGELFF. The CDR3 DNA sequence: TGTGCCAGCAGCGAAACTCCCGGGGAGCTGTTTTTT.

The chain links TRBV10-3 to TRBJ1-1; perhaps TRBD1 as D (6 bases). Germline assignment: CDR1 ENHRY and CDR2 SYGVKD. This CDR3 region has 16 residues. Trimming removed 10 bases at V and 0 bases at J, with 21 bases between. In nucleotides, the CDR3 is TGTGCCACCCTTATGACAGGTAGGCTCATGAACACTGAAGCTTTCTTT. It codes for CATLMTGRLMNTEAFF.

The chain joins TRBV4-1 to TRBJ2-3; 7 bases are shared with TRBD1. Germline V CDR1 and CDR2: MGHRA, YSYEKL. The J segment lost 3 bases and the V segment lost 4 bases, leaving 7 bases of the junction unmatched. The CDR3 runs to 15 residues. CDR3: CASSLGQVATDTQYF. The CDR3 DNA reads TGCGCCAGCAGCCTAGGACAGGTCGCAACAGATACGCAGTATTTT.

This clone was observed a few times. This rearrangement joins TRBV9 to TRBJ1-2; no firm D call. The CDR3 consists of 13 residues. Trimming cost V 5 bases and J 2 bases, with 10 bases left between them. Looked up from germline, CDR1 is SGDLS and CDR2 is YYNGEE. The CDR3 bases are TGTGCCAGCAGTCTGGCAGGAAACTATGGCTACACCTTC. It yields the protein CASSLAGNYGYTF.

The chain recombines TRBV6-5 with TRBJ1-5; 7 bases align to TRBD1. The germline V gene has CDR1 MNHEY and CDR2 SVGAGI. After removal of 4 bases from V and 0 bases from J, the junction contained 3 bases not matched to a gene. The CDR3 is made up of 15 amino acids. This CDR3 is CASSLQGNSNQPQHF. CDR3 sequence (DNA): TGTGCCAGCAGTTTACAGGGGAATAGCAATCAGCCCCAGCATTTT.